Listed below are T cell receptor beta chains from one sample, sequenced in a study of early T cells in non-severe SARS-CoV-2 infection. TCRdb passed the 5' RACE reads through MiXCR, listing each CDR3 protein once. The data show tens of thousands of distinct CDR3 sequences, roughly 13% seen once. The sample consisted of whole blood. These TCRs come from an adult who was a healthcare worker with PCR-confirmed SARS-CoV-2 infection or an uninfected control (not recorded which). CDR3s include the opening cysteine and the closing phenylalanine or tryptophan. The order of the fields is clone size, CDR3 length, J gene, D gene, V gene, CDR3 DNA, CDR3 protein. The D gene is left open where the match is weak. A clone size is listed for some rows: how often the clone was seen (once, few, many), or a class if it is expanded.

>NA|16|TRBJ2-7|NA|TRBV4-2
TGTGCCAGCAGCCAAGGGCGACAGGCAAGCTCCTACGAGCAGTACTTC
CASSQGRQASSYEQYF
>few|14|TRBJ1-2|NA|TRBV27
TGTGCCAGCAGATCAAACAGGGATGACTATGGCTACACCTTC
CASRSNRDDYGYTF
>many|16|TRBJ1-1|NA|TRBV6-2/TRBV6-3
TGTGCCAGCAGTTACGGGGCTGGGCAGGGAAACACTGAAGCTTTCTTT
CASSYGAGQGNTEAFF
>many|16|TRBJ2-4|NA|TRBV10-2
TGCGCCAGCAGTGATTGGCAAATAGTAGCCAAAAACATTCAGTACTTC
CASSDWQIVAKNIQYF
>many|15|TRBJ2-2|NA|TRBV27
TGTGCCAGCAGTTTTGGGCGGGGGAACACCGGGGAGCTGTTTTTT
CASSFGRGNTGELFF
>NA|14|TRBJ2-3|NA|TRBV6-6
TGTGCCAGCAGTTACCTCAGGGGAACAGATACGCAGTATTTT
CASSYLRGTDTQYF
>many|16|TRBJ2-6|NA|TRBV4-2
TGTGCCAGCAGCCAAGGGGCAGGGTCTGGGGCCAACGTCCTGACTTTC
CASSQGAGSGANVLTF
>few|15|TRBJ1-5|NA|TRBV6-2/TRBV6-3
TGTGCCAGCAGAAGAGGGGATTATAGCAATCAGCCCCAGCATTTT
CASRRGDYSNQPQHF
>few|16|TRBJ1-5|NA|TRBV5-1
TGCGCCAGCAGCGCGGAGGGTTCGAGTAGCAATCAGCCCCAGCATTTT
CASSAEGSSSNQPQHF
>NA|14|TRBJ1-1|TRBD1|TRBV2
TGTGCCAGCAGTGACGGACAGGGGAACACTGAAGCTTTCTTT
CASSDGQGNTEAFF
>many|15|TRBJ2-4|TRBD2|TRBV2
TGTGCCAGCAGAGTCCGGGGGGGAGCCAAAAACATTCAGTACTTC
CASRVRGGAKNIQYF
>few|13|TRBJ2-7|NA|TRBV15
TGTGCCACCAGCAGAGATCGGTCCTACGAGCAGTACTTC
CATSRDRSYEQYF
>many|10|TRBJ1-2|NA|TRBV29-1
TGCAGCGCAGAGGGGTATGGCTACACCTTC
CSAEGYGYTF
>many|14|TRBJ2-1|NA|TRBV7-2
TGTGCCAGCAGCTCTCCGGGCATCTACAATGAGCAGTTCTTC
CASSSPGIYNEQFF
>many|15|TRBJ2-1|NA|TRBV11-2
TGTGCCAGCAGCTTAGTCCTGAGCTCCTACAATGAGCAGTTCTTC
CASSLVLSSYNEQFF
>many|16|TRBJ2-1|NA|TRBV10-1
TGCGCCAGCAGTGAGTACCGACGGAGTCAGGGGAATGAGCAGTTCTTC
CASSEYRRSQGNEQFF
>many|13|TRBJ2-1|NA|TRBV11-2
TGTGCCAGCAGCGATCCTCTTTTCAATGAGCAGTTCTTC
CASSDPLFNEQFF
>many|11|TRBJ2-1|NA|TRBV12-3/TRBV12-4
TGTGCCAGCACGGGGGCCAATGAGCAGTTCTTC
CASTGANEQFF
>many|13|TRBJ2-5|NA|TRBV10-3
TGTGCCATCAGTTTCCGGAAAGGCGAGACCCAGTACTTC
CAISFRKGETQYF
>many|16|TRBJ2-7|TRBD1|TRBV7-6
TGTGCCAGCAGCCCCTCCACTGGGACAGGGGCCAACGAGCAGTACTTC
CASSPSTGTGANEQYF
>few|12|TRBJ2-5|NA|TRBV6-6
TGTGCCAGCAGTTACGGCCGGGAAAGTCGGTACTTC
CASSYGRESRYF
>many|15|TRBJ2-7|NA|TRBV7-9
TGTGCCAGCAGCATGTCCGGGACATGGGGCTACGAGCAGTACTTC
CASSMSGTWGYEQYF
>NA|14|TRBJ2-7|TRBD1|TRBV5-6
TGTGCCAGCAGGATGACAGGGAACGCCTACGAGCAGTACTTC
CASRMTGNAYEQYF
>many|16|TRBJ1-6|NA|TRBV7-9
TGTGCCAGCAGCCAGGGACCCGGCAGCGATAATTCACCCCTCCACTTT
CASSQGPGSDNSPLHF
>NA|14|TRBJ1-1|NA|TRBV12-3/TRBV12-4
TGTGCCAGCAGTTTTGGCAGGGGCGGGACTGAAGCTTTCTTT
CASSFGRGGTEAFF